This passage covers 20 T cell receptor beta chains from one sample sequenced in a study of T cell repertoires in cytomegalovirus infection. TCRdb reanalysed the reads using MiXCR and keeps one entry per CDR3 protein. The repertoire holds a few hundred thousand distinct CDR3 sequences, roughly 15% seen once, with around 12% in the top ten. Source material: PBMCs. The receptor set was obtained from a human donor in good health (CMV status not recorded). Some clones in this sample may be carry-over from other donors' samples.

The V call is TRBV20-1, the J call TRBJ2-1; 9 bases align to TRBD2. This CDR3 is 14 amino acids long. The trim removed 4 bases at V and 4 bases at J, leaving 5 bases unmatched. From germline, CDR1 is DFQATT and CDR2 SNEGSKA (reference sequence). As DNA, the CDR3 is TGCAGTGCTAAGCGGGGGGAGGGTTACAATGAGCAGTTCTTC. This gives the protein CSAKRGEGYNEQFF.

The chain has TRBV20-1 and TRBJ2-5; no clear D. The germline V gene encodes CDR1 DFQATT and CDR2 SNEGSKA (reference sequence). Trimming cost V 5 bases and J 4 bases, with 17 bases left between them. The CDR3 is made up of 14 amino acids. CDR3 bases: TGCAGTGCTCGACCTAGTGATGTCAGAGAGACCCAGTACTTC. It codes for CSARPSDVRETQYF.

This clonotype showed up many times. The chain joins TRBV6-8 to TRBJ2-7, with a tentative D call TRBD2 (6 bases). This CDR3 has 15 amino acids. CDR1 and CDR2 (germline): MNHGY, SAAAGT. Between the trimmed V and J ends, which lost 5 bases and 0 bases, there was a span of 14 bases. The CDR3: CASSKGLGGSYEQYF. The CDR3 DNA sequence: TGTGCCAGCAGTAAGGGACTGGGGGGCTCCTACGAGCAGTACTTC.

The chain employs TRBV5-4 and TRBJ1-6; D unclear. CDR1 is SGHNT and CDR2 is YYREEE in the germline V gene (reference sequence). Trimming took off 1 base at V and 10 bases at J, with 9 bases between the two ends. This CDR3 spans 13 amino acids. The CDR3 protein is CASSLSADSPLHF. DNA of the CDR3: TGTGCCAGCAGCTTGTCGGCAGACTCACCCCTCCACTTT. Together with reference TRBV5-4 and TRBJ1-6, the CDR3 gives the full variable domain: ETGVTQSPTHLIKTRGQQVTLRCSSQSGHNTVSWYQQALGQGPQFIFQYYREEENGRGNFPPRFSGLQFPNYSSELNVNALELDDSALYLCASSLSADSPLHFGNGTRLTVT.

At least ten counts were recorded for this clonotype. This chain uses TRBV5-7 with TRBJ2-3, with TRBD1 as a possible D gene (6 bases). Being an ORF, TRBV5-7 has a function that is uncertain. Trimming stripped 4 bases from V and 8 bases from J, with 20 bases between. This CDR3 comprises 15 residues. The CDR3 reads CASSPLYRERCTQYF. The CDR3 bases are TGTGCCAGCAGCCCCCTCTACAGGGAAAGATGTACGCAGTATTTT.

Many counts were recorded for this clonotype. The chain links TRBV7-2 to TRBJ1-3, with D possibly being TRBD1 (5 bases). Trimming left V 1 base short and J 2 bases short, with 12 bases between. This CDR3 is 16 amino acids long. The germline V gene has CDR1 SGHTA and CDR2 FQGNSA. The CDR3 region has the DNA TGTGCCAGCAGCTTAGGTTTTAGGGGCGCTGGAAACACCATATATTTT. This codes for CASSLGFRGAGNTIYF.

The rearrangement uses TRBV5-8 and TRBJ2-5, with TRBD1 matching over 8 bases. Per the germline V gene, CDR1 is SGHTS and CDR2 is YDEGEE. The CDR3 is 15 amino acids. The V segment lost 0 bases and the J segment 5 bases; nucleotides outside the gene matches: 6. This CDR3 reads CASSLGTGNKETQYF. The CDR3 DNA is TGTGCCAGCAGCTTGGGGACAGGGAACAAGGAGACCCAGTACTTC.

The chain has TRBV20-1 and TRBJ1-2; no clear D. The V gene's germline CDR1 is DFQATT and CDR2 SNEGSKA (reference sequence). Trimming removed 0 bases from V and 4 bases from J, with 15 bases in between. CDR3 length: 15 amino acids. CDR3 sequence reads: CSARDRSDRRYGYTF. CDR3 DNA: TGCAGTGCTAGAGATCGGTCAGATCGTCGCTATGGCTACACCTTC.

CDR3 region: CSARYSGNTIYF. For the CDR3, the DNA is TGCAGTGCTAGATACTCTGGAAACACCATATATTTT. The rearrangement links TRBV20-1 to TRBJ1-3; no firm D call. This CDR3 is built from 12 residues. V lost 2 bases and J lost 0, with 2 bases in between. Germline V gene sequence: CDR1 DFQATT, CDR2 SNEGSKA (reference sequence).

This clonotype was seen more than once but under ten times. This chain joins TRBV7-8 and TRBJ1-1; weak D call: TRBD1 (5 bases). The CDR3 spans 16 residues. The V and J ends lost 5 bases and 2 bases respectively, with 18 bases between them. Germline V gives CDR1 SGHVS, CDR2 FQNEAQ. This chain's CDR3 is CASSSGPPGRNTEAFF. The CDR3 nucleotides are TGTGCCAGCAGCAGTGGGCCGCCGGGGCGAAACACTGAAGCTTTCTTT.

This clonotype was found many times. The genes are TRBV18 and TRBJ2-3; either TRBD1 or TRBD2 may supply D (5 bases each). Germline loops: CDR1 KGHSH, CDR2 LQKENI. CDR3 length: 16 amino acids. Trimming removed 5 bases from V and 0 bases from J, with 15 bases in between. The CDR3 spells CASSFTGATSTDTQYF. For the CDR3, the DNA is TGTGCCAGCTCATTTACCGGGGCTACTAGCACAGATACGCAGTATTTT.

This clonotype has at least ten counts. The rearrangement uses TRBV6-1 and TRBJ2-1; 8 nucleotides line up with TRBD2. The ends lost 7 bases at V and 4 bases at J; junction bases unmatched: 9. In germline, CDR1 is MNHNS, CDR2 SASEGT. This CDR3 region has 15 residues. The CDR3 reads CASIREGLPYNEQFF. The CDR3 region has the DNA TGTGCCAGCATCCGGGAGGGCCTGCCTTACAATGAGCAGTTCTTC.

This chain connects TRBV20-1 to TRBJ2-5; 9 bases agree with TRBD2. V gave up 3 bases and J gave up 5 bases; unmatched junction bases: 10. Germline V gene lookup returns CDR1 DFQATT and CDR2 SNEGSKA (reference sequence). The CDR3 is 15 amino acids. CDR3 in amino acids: CSASFLAGREETQYF. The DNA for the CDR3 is TGCAGTGCTAGCTTCCTAGCGGGGAGGGAGGAGACCCAGTACTTC.

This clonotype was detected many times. The CDR3 DNA sequence: TGTGCCAGCAGATCTCAGACAGGGGGATATGGCTACACCTTC. Amino acids: CASRSQTGGYGYTF. The chain has TRBV7-2 and TRBJ1-2, with TRBD1 matching over 9 bases. This CDR3 region has 14 residues. V lost 6 bases, J lost 5 bases, and 7 bases stayed unmatched. CDR1 is SGHTA and CDR2 is FQGNSA in the germline V gene.

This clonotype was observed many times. The CDR3 nucleotides are TGTGCCAGCAGCCTCGGGCCTGACTTATACAATGAGCAGTTCTTC. Encoded protein: CASSLGPDLYNEQFF. The genes are TRBV7-2 and TRBJ2-1; the D is unclear. Germline V CDR1 and CDR2: SGHTA, FQGNSA. This CDR3 region has 15 residues. V shed 5 bases and J shed 4 bases, with 15 bases lying between them.

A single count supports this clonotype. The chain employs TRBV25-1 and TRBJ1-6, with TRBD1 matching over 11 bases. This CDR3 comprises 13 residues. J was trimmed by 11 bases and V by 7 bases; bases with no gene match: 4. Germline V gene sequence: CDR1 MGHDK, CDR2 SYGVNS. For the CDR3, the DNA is TGTGCCAGCACGGGACAGGGGGGCACACCCCTCCACTTT. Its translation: CASTGQGGTPLHF.

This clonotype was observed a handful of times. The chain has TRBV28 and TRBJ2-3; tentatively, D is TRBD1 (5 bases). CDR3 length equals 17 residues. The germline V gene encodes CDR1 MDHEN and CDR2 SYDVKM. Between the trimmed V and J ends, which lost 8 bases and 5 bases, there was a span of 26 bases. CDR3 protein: CASSTTGKGIFGDTQYF. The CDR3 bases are TGTGCCAGCTCCACTACAGGAAAGGGGATTTTTGGAGATACGCAGTATTTT.

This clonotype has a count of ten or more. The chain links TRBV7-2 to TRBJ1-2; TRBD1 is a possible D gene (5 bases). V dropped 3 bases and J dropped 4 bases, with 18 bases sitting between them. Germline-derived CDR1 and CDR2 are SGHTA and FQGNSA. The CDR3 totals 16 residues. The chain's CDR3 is CASSLNRFGGIYGYTF. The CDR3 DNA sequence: TGTGCCAGCAGCTTGAATCGTTTCGGGGGGATCTATGGCTACACCTTC.

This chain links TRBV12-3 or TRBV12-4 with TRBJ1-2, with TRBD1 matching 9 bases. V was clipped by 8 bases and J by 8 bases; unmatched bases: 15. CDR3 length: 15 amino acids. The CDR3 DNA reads TGTGCCAGCCACCCGGGACAGGGAGAGTGGAGAGGCTACACCTTC. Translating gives CASHPGQGEWRGYTF.

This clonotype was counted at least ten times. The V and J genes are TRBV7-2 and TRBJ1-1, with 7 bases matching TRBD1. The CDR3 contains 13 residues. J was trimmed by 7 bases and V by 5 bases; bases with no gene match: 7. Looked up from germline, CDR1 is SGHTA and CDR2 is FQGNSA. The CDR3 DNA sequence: TGTGCCAGCAGCGCGGACAGGAATTATGAAGCTTTCTTT. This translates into CASSADRNYEAFF.